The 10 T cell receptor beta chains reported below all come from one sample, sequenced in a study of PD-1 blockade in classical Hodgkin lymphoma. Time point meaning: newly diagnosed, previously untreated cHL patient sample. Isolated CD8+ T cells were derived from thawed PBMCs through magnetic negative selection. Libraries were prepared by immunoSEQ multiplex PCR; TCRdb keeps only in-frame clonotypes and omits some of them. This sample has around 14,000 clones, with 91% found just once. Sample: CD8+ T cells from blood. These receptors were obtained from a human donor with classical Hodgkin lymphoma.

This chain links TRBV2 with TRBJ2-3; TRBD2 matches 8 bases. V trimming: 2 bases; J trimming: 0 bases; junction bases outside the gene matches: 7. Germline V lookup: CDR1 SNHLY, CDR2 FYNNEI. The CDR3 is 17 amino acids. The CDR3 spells CASSELASGPSTDTQYF. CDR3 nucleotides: TGTGCCAGCAGTGAATTGGCTAGCGGGCCTAGCACAGATACGCAGTATTTT.

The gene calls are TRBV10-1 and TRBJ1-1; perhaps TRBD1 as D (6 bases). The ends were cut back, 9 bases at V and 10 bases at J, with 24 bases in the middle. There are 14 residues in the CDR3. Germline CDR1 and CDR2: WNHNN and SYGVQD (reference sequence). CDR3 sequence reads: CASTRDTAGGVAFF. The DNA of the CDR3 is TGCGCCAGTACTCGGGACACCGCCGGTGGTGTAGCTTTCTTT.

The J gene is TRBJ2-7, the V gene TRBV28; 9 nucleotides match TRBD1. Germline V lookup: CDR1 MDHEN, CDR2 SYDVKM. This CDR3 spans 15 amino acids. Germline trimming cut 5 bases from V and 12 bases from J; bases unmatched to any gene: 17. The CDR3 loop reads CASSPTGTGWPLGYF. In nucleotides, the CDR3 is TGTGCCAGCAGTCCAACCGGGACAGGGTGGCCCCTGGGGTACTTC. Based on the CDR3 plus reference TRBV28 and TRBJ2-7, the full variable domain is DVKVTQSSRYLVKRTGEKVFLECVQDMDHENMFWYRQDPGLGLRLIYFSYDVKMKEKGDIPEGYSVSREKKERFSLILESASTNQTSMYLCASSPTGTGWPLGYFGPGTRLTVT.

The CDR3 coding sequence is TGTGCCATCAGTGAGTCCATGGGACAGAACACTGAAGCTTTCTTT. It translates to CAISESMGQNTEAFF. V is TRBV10-3 and J is TRBJ1-1; weak D call: TRBD1 (6 bases). The CDR3 is 15 amino acids. V was pared by 0 bases and J by 1 base, with 9 bases between. Germline CDR1 and CDR2: ENHRY and SYGVKD.

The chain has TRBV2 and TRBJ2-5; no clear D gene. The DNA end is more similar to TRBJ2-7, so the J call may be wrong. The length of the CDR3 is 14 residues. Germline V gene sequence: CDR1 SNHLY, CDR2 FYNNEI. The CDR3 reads CASSEGQIAYEQYF. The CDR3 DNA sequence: TGTGCCAGCAGTGAAGGGCAGATTGCCTACGAGCAGTACTTC.

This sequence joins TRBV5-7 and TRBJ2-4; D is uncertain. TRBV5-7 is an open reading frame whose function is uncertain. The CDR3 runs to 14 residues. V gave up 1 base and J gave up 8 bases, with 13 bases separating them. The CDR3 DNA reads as TGTGCCAGCAGCTTGAGGTATATACTCGACATTCAGTACTTC. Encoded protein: CASSLRYILDIQYF.

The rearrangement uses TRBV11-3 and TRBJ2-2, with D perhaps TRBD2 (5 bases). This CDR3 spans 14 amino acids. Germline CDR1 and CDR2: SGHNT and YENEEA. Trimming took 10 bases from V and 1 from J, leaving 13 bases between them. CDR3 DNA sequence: TGTGCCATTCTCATGGGGAGGAACACCGGGGAGCTGTTTTTT. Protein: CAILMGRNTGELFF.

The CDR3 sequence is CASSQGDYSNQPQHF. The CDR3 bases are TGTGCCAGCAGCCAGGGGGATTATAGCAATCAGCCCCAGCATTTT. The rearrangement uses TRBV7-9 and TRBJ1-5; 7 bases are a match to TRBD1. Germline CDR1 is SEHNR and CDR2 is FQNEAQ (reference sequence). This CDR3 region has 15 residues. The ends lost 5 bases at V and 0 bases at J; junction bases unmatched: 4.

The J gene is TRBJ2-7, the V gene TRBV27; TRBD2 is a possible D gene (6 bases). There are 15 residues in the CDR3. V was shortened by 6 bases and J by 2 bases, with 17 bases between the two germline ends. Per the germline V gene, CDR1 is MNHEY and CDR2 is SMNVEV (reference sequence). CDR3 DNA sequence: TGTGCCAGCAGAACCTTGGGGGGAGCGCCCTACGAGCAGTACTTC. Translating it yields CASRTLGGAPYEQYF.

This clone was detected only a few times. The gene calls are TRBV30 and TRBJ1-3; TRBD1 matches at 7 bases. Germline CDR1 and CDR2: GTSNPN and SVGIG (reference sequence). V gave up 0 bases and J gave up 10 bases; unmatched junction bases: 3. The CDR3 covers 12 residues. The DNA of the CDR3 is TGTGCCTGGAGTGTTCAGGGGGAAACCATATATTTT. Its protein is CAWSVQGETIYF.